Presented here are 22 T cell receptor beta chains from one specimen sequenced in a study of cytomegalovirus exposure and HLA in healthy donors (dated by TCRdb to between 2016 and 2019). The library was made by the immunoSEQ multiplex PCR assay. For the multiplex PCR, a mixture combining 60 forward primers for TCR Vbeta segments and 13 reverse primers for TCR Jbeta segments was used. This is the immuneACCESS table as TCRdb keeps it, with only in-frame sequences that have V and J called. A part of the clones is gone; compared with another copy, unresolved V genes explain less than half, and the rest is unexplained. This sample holds 150,000 or so clones; nearly 10% were observed only once. Approximately 1.7% of the sample comes from the top ten. Material: PBMCs. The receptors here all came from a man aged 45 to 65 in good health and CMV-seronegative.

Remarks on this clone: One end of the junction varies from germline; a read error may be responsible. The CDR3 region is CASSSAATRTDAQYF. DNA of the CDR3: TGCGCCAGCAGCTCTGCCGCTACACGGACAGATGCGCAGTATTTT. The V and J genes are TRBV5-1 and TRBJ2-3, with TRBD1 as a possible D gene (6 bases). In germline, CDR1 is SGHRS, CDR2 YFSETQ. The CDR3 is 15 residues long. Based on the CDR3 plus reference TRBV5-1 and TRBJ2-3, the full variable domain is KAGVTQTPRYLIKTRGQQVTLSCSPISGHRSVSWYQQTPGQGLQFLFEYFSETQRNKGNFPGRFSGRQFSNSRSEMNVSTLELGDSALYLCASSSAATRTDAQYFGPGTRLTVL.

This clone was seen only a few times. This sequence joins TRBV7-9 and TRBJ1-2; D unresolved. Trimming took 4 bases from V and 4 from J, leaving 22 bases between them. Germline values: CDR1 SEHNR, CDR2 FQNEAQ (reference sequence). The CDR3 spans 17 residues. The CDR3: CASSSRSGEGRVYGYTF. DNA of the CDR3: TGTGCCAGCAGCTCCCGTAGCGGGGAAGGGCGGGTCTATGGCTACACCTTC.

This clone was observed a handful of times. The V and J genes are TRBV11-2 and TRBJ1-2; 8 bases match TRBD1. The germline V gene encodes CDR1 SGHAT and CDR2 FQNNGV. Trimming at V came to 5 bases and at J to 5 bases, leaving 7 bases not matched to a gene. CDR3 length: 14 amino acids. The CDR3 sequence is CASSPRTGLYGYTF. CDR3 DNA sequence: TGTGCCAGCAGCCCGCGGACAGGGCTATATGGCTACACCTTC. Full variable domain (missing parts from reference TRBV11-2 and TRBJ1-2): EAGVAQSPRYKIIEKRQSVAFWCNPISGHATLYWYQQILGQGPKLLIQFQNNGVVDDSQLPKDRFSAERLKGVDSTLKIQPAKLEDSAVYLCASSPRTGLYGYTFGSGTRLTVV.

The chain is built from TRBV13 and TRBJ2-3; 7 bases fit TRBD2. Germline CDR1 is PRHDT and CDR2 is FYEKMQ (reference sequence). V was clipped by 4 bases and J by 2 bases; unmatched bases: 6. This CDR3 is 15 amino acids long. For the CDR3, the DNA is TGTGCCAGCAGCTACGTAAGCGGGACCACAGATACGCAGTATTTT. Its protein is CASSYVSGTTDTQYF.

The chain has TRBV6-6 and TRBJ2-5; 8 positions match TRBD2. The germline gives CDR1 MNHNY, CDR2 SVGAGI (reference sequence). V gave up 9 bases and J gave up 4 bases; unmatched junction bases: 4. The CDR3 runs to 12 residues. CDR3 residues: CASRGGAETQYF. In nucleotides, the CDR3 is TGTGCCAGTCGGGGGGGAGCAGAGACCCAGTACTTC.

This sequence joins TRBV12-1 and TRBJ1-6. TRBV12-1 is an annotated pseudogene. The length of the CDR3 is 17 residues. The CDR3 DNA sequence: TGTGCCAGCAGCCCCCGGGGGGGTGAGTATTGTAATTCACCCCTCCACTTT. This sequence encodes CASSPRGGEYCNSPLHF.

The rearrangement joins TRBV15 to TRBJ2-5; tentatively, D is TRBD2 (7 bases). In germline, CDR1 is LNHNV, CDR2 YYDKDF (reference sequence). The V and J ends lost 8 bases and 4 bases respectively, with 17 bases between them. The CDR3 loop spans 14 amino acids. CDR3 residues: CATGGRENRETQYF. The CDR3 DNA sequence: TGTGCCACCGGGGGGCGGGAGAACCGAGAGACCCAGTACTTC.

The rearrangement joins TRBV6-6 to TRBJ2-7; 7 bases fit TRBD2. The trim removed 4 bases at V and 5 bases at J, leaving 2 bases unmatched. Germline V lookup: CDR1 MNHNY, CDR2 SVGAGI (reference sequence). The CDR3 contains 12 residues. CDR3 residues: CASSSAGDEQYF. DNA of the CDR3: TGTGCCAGCAGTTCCGCGGGGGACGAGCAGTACTTC.

This clone was observed a handful of times. This rearrangement joins TRBV30 to TRBJ2-7, with a tentative D call TRBD2 (6 bases). The ends were cut back, 1 base at V and 0 bases at J, with 10 bases in the middle. The CDR3 has 14 amino acids. The germline gives CDR1 GTSNPN, CDR2 SVGIG (reference sequence). For the CDR3, the DNA is TGTGCCTGGAGTGGCGGGACGGGCTCCTACGAGCAGTACTTC. Protein sequence: CAWSGGTGSYEQYF.

This clone has more than one count but fewer than ten. The chain links TRBV19 to TRBJ1-1; 9 bases fit TRBD1. Per germline, CDR1 LNHDA and CDR2 SQIVND (reference sequence). CDR3 size: 14 residues. The V and J ends lost 5 bases and 10 bases, in that order; junction bases with no gene match: 11. The CDR3 region has the DNA TGTGCCAGTAGTTTCACAGGGGGCGCCCCAGGAGCTTTCTTT. As protein: CASSFTGGAPGAFF.

This clone was seen a handful of times. The chain is built from TRBV29-1 and TRBJ2-3; weak D call: TRBD2 (5 bases). The germline V gene has CDR1 SQVTM and CDR2 ANQGSEA. The CDR3 sequence is 12 residues long. Here the CDR3 DNA reads TGCAGTCTCGAGGTGGCTGGAGGTACGCAGTATTTT. Protein: CSLEVAGGTQYF.

This clone was seen only a few times. V gene TRBV6-6 combines with J gene TRBJ2-7, with TRBD1 identical over 7 bases. The CDR3 totals 14 residues. V dropped 7 bases and J dropped 2; count of bases not matched to a gene: 8. The germline CDR1 and CDR2 sequences are MNHNY and SVGAGI (reference sequence). The CDR3 nucleotides read TGTGCCAGCACTTCTCCCGGGACAGCCTACGAGCAGTACTTC. As protein: CASTSPGTAYEQYF.

This clone was seen a handful of times. The genes are TRBV15 and TRBJ2-1, with D tentatively TRBD1 (5 bases). The CDR3 covers 15 residues. The ends were cut back, 4 bases at V and 7 bases at J, with 17 bases in the middle. CDR1 and CDR2 from the germline V gene are LNHNV and YYDKDF (reference sequence). The CDR3 nucleotides are TGTGCCACCAGCACACGAGGTGGGGCGCTGAATGAGCAGTTCTTC. Its translation is CATSTRGGALNEQFF.

The chain uses TRBV25-1 and TRBJ1-3; TRBD1 might be the D (6 bases). Germline-derived CDR1 and CDR2 are MGHDK and SYGVNS. V lost 8 bases, J lost 1 base, and 9 bases lay in between. The CDR3 is 13 amino acids. The CDR3 DNA reads as TGTGCCAGCTCCACAGGGTCTGGAAACACCATATATTTT. Translating gives CASSTGSGNTIYF.

This clone was counted only a few times. The J gene is TRBJ2-5, the V gene TRBV29-1, with 11 positions matching TRBD1. The assigned J gene may be wrong: the sequence end matches TRBJ2-7 better. The V gene's germline CDR1 is SQVTM and CDR2 ANQGSEA. The CDR3 extends over 13 amino acids. The CDR3 here is CSIGTGGKYEQYF. CDR3 in DNA: TGCAGCATCGGGACAGGGGGAAAATACGAGCAGTACTTC.

There are a few counts of this clone. The gene calls are TRBV5-1 and TRBJ1-1; 10 positions agree with TRBD1. The CDR3 spans 15 residues. Looked up from germline, CDR1 is SGHRS and CDR2 is YFSETQ. The junction had 9 bases not matched to a gene; V was cut back by 4 bases and J by 6 bases. CDR3 sequence (DNA): TGCGCCAGCAGCGCCGACAGGGGGCTGGAGTCTGAAGCTTTCTTT. It specifies CASSADRGLESEAFF.

This clone came up a few times. V usage is TRBV5-1 and J usage is TRBJ2-1; 10 bases match TRBD2. With 0 bases clipped from V and 4 bases from J, the junction kept 4 bases outside the gene matches. The CDR3 sequence is 16 residues long. The germline V gene has CDR1 SGHRS and CDR2 YFSETQ. In DNA, the CDR3 is TGCGCCAGCAGCTTGGAAGTTAGCGGGAGGTACAATGAGCAGTTCTTC. Translated, it gives CASSLEVSGRYNEQFF.

The chain is built from TRBV11-2 and TRBJ2-1; 13 nucleotides line up with TRBD2. The CDR3 is made up of 15 amino acids. Germline values: CDR1 SGHAT, CDR2 FQNNGV. After removal of 3 bases from V and 9 bases from J, the junction contained 5 bases not matched to a gene. DNA of the CDR3: TGTGCCAGCAGCTTGGCAGGACTAGCGGGAGCTGAGCAGTTCTTC. Encoded protein: CASSLAGLAGAEQFF.

This chain connects TRBV6-6 to TRBJ2-3, with TRBD2 matching over 8 bases. V was clipped by 10 bases and J by 5 bases; unmatched bases: 11. Germline V gene data show CDR1 as MNHNY and CDR2 as SVGAGI (reference sequence). This CDR3 is 14 amino acids long. CDR3 residues: CATGRADVGDTQYF. The CDR3 nucleotides read TGTGCCACCGGGAGGGCCGACGTAGGAGATACGCAGTATTTT.

The V gene is TRBV6-1, the J gene TRBJ1-1; no clear D gene. The germline gives CDR1 MNHNS, CDR2 SASEGT. The CDR3 contains 14 residues. V lost 2 bases and J 8 bases, leaving 15 bases between the germline ends. The CDR3 protein is CASSERFVVSEAFF. CDR3 nucleotide sequence: TGTGCCAGCAGTGAACGGTTCGTGGTGTCGGAAGCTTTCTTT.

CDR3 coding DNA: TGTGCCAGTAGTACCCATGGGACAGGGGAAAACTATGGCTACACCTTC. It specifies CASSTHGTGENYGYTF. The chain combines TRBV19 with TRBJ1-2; TRBD1 agrees at 10 bases. V lost 4 bases to trimming and J lost 2 bases; unmatched junction nucleotides: 7. This CDR3 comprises 16 residues. Per germline, CDR1 LNHDA and CDR2 SQIVND (reference sequence).

The table lists this clone with a few counts. The chain couples TRBV9 to TRBJ2-5, with no clear D. Germline CDR1 reads SGDLS; CDR2 reads YYNGEE. The ends were cut back, 1 base at V and 5 bases at J, with 9 bases in the middle. There are 13 residues in the CDR3. The CDR3 region is CASSVSSSETQYF. The CDR3 nucleotides are TGTGCCAGCAGCGTAAGTAGTTCGGAGACCCAGTACTTC.